The 18 T cell receptor beta chains listed next were all sequenced from one sample in a study of blood T cells in healthy people across ages. Primers used in a second PCR of roughly 6 to 12 cycles were a sample-barcoded 5' primer and a J-beta primer mix. One entry per CDR3 protein, called by TCRdb with MiXCR from the 5' RACE reads. Of approximately 880,000 distinct CDR3 sequences in the sample, about 44% were seen once. The sequencing input was blood. All receptors come from a man younger than 40 in good health.

The chain employs TRBV20-1 and TRBJ2-5; D is perhaps TRBD2 (5 bases). This CDR3 is built from 15 residues. The germline V gene encodes CDR1 DFQATT and CDR2 SNEGSKA (reference sequence). V was cut by 1 base and J by 2 bases, with 14 bases left in between. CDR3 DNA: TGCAGTGCTAGAGCTGATGCGACGGGGCAAGAGACCCAGTACTTC. Translating gives CSARADATGQETQYF.

CDR3 bases: TGTGCCATCAGTGAGTCGACCGTGCCTAGCGGGAGGGCCAAGAGCACAGATACGCAGTATTTT. Translated, it gives CAISESTVPSGRAKSTDTQYF. V is TRBV10-3 and J is TRBJ2-3; the match to TRBD2 covers 12 bases. The CDR3 runs to 21 residues. Germline V gives CDR1 ENHRY, CDR2 SYGVKD. J gave up 0 bases and V 0 bases, and 13 bases lay outside the gene matches.

CDR3 nucleotides: TGCAGCGTTCGAGTATATCCCACTTCTAGCACAGATACGCAGTATTTT. Translation gives CSVRVYPTSSTDTQYF. The rearrangement links TRBV29-1 to TRBJ2-3; D call uncertain. Germline CDR1 is SQVTM and CDR2 is ANQGSEA. The CDR3 extends over 16 amino acids. The V and J ends lost 5 bases and 0 bases respectively, with 18 bases between them.

This clonotype showed up just a few times. The chain combines TRBV7-6 with TRBJ1-6; 8 bases agree with TRBD1. The CDR3 extends over 14 amino acids. Germline assignment: CDR1 SGHVS and CDR2 FNYEAQ. Trimming took 1 base from V and 10 from J; bases not matched to a gene: 3. The CDR3 DNA is TGTGCCAGCAGCTTAGGGACAGGGCAGTCACCCCTCCACTTT. Protein sequence: CASSLGTGQSPLHF.

This clonotype occurred a few times. This chain uses TRBV10-3 with TRBJ1-2; no firm D call. The CDR3 is 12 amino acids. V lost 4 bases to trimming and J lost 6 bases, with 9 bases between them. Germline loops: CDR1 ENHRY, CDR2 SYGVKD. The CDR3 loop is CAISVGSDGYTF. CDR3 in DNA: TGTGCCATCAGTGTAGGGAGTGATGGCTACACCTTC.

The rearrangement uses TRBV19 and TRBJ2-1; weak D call: TRBD1 (6 bases). Germline CDR1 LNHDA, CDR2 SQIVND (reference sequence). V was cut by 4 bases and J by 0 bases, with 16 bases left in between. The CDR3 totals 17 residues. The CDR3 DNA follows: TGTGCCAGTAGTACATCCCTACAGGGCTTCTCCTACAATGAGCAGTTCTTC. Translating gives CASSTSLQGFSYNEQFF.

This clonotype was seen a single time. The chain recombines TRBV27 with TRBJ2-5, with 8 bases matching TRBD1. Germline-derived CDR1 and CDR2 are MNHEY and SMNVEV (reference sequence). This CDR3 region has 16 residues. J was trimmed by 2 bases and V by 3 bases; bases with no gene match: 8. The CDR3 DNA sequence: TGTGCCAGCAGTTTCTTGGGACAGGCGATGCAAGAGACCCAGTACTTC. This gives the protein CASSFLGQAMQETQYF.

The chain employs TRBV4-2 and TRBJ1-1; no firm D call. Germline CDR1 and CDR2: LGHNA and YNFKEQ. Between the trimmed V and J ends, which lost 4 bases and 1 base, there was a span of 7 bases. The length of the CDR3 is 13 residues. The CDR3 is CASSPYPNTEAFF. The CDR3 DNA reads as TGTGCCAGCAGCCCGTACCCGAACACTGAAGCTTTCTTT.

The J gene is TRBJ1-1, the V gene TRBV29-1; D is possibly TRBD1 (6 bases). Germline V gene data show CDR1 as SQVTM and CDR2 as ANQGSEA. The CDR3 covers 13 residues. V lost 3 bases and J lost 11, with 19 bases in between. This CDR3 reads CSVDGGAHQGAFF. CDR3 nucleotide sequence: TGCAGCGTTGATGGGGGGGCCCACCAAGGCGCTTTCTTT. The whole variable domain, filled in from reference TRBV29-1 and TRBJ1-1, reads SAVISQKPSRDICQRGTSLTIQCQVDSQVTMMFWYRQQPGQSLTLIATANQGSEATYESGFVIDKFPISRPNLTFSTLTVSNMSPEDSSIYLCSVDGGAHQGAFFGQGTRLTVV.

This clonotype has just a few counts. CDR3 sequence: CSVDPSGGYNGYTF. In DNA, the CDR3 is TGCAGCGTTGACCCGAGCGGAGGGTACAACGGCTACACCTTC. The V and J genes are TRBV29-1 and TRBJ1-2; D is unresolved. CDR3 length equals 14 residues. The V and J ends lost 3 bases and 8 bases respectively, with 19 bases between them. CDR1 and CDR2 (germline): SQVTM, ANQGSEA. The full variable domain, in which reference TRBV29-1 and TRBJ1-2 provide the parts outside the CDR3, is SAVISQKPSRDICQRGTSLTIQCQVDSQVTMMFWYRQQPGQSLTLIATANQGSEATYESGFVIDKFPISRPNLTFSTLTVSNMSPEDSSIYLCSVDPSGGYNGYTFGSGTRLTVV.

A few counts support this clonotype. The DNA of the CDR3 is TGTGCCAGCAGTTTCCTGCGGGGGGGCGACGGGGAGCTGTTTTTT. It yields the protein CASSFLRGGDGELFF. This sequence joins TRBV28 and TRBJ2-2; TRBD2 matches at 9 bases. Trimming at V came to 3 bases and at J to 7 bases, leaving 6 bases not matched to a gene. This CDR3 has 15 amino acids. In germline, CDR1 is MDHEN, CDR2 SYDVKM.

The V call is TRBV18, the J call TRBJ2-5, with D perhaps TRBD2 (5 bases). The assigned J gene may be wrong: the sequence end matches TRBJ2-7 better. CDR3 length: 15 amino acids. Germline CDR1 is KGHSH and CDR2 is LQKENI. The CDR3 nucleotides read TGTGCCAGCTCACCACTGACTAACGATTTCTACGAGCAGTACTTC. Translation gives CASSPLTNDFYEQYF.

This chain uses TRBV6-2 or TRBV6-3 with TRBJ1-5, with TRBD1 as a possible D gene (5 bases). With 0 bases removed from V and 2 bases from J, the gap between germline ends came to 11 bases. The germline CDR1 and CDR2 sequences are MNHEY and SVGEGT. The CDR3 loop spans 16 amino acids. CDR3 nucleotide sequence: TGTGCCAGCAGTTACTCGGTCAGGGCTGGCAATCAGCCCCAGCATTTT. The encoded protein is CASSYSVRAGNQPQHF.

The chain combines TRBV27 with TRBJ2-2; 9 bases line up with TRBD2. In germline, CDR1 is MNHEY, CDR2 SMNVEV (reference sequence). The CDR3 is 16 residues long. J lost 4 bases, V lost 2 bases, and 5 bases had no gene match. CDR3 amino acids: CASSLILAGPTGELFF. CDR3 nucleotides: TGTGCCAGCAGTTTAATCCTAGCGGGGCCCACCGGGGAGCTGTTTTTT.

This clonotype has just a few counts. The chain joins TRBV18 to TRBJ2-7; D may correspond to TRBD1 or TRBD2 (6 bases each). V was clipped by 3 bases and J by 6 bases, with 12 bases between them. Germline lookup yields CDR1 KGHSH and CDR2 LQKENI. The CDR3 extends over 13 amino acids. For the CDR3, the DNA is TGTGCCAGCTCACCTCGACAGGAGGGCGAGCAGTACTTC. Its translation: CASSPRQEGEQYF.

The gene calls are TRBV7-8 and TRBJ2-1, with TRBD2 matching 9 bases. Germline V gene lookup returns CDR1 SGHVS and CDR2 FQNEAQ. The V gene end was trimmed by 5 bases and the J gene end by 10 bases; junction bases not matched to a gene: 6. This CDR3 contains 13 residues. The CDR3 spells CASSTGTSLEQFF. The CDR3 coding sequence is TGTGCCAGCAGCACCGGGACTAGCTTGGAGCAGTTCTTC.

The V and J genes are TRBV5-6 and TRBJ2-7; D remains ambiguous. From germline, CDR1 is SGHDT and CDR2 YYEEEE. V lost 0 bases and J lost 2, with 9 bases in between. This CDR3 is built from 14 residues. The CDR3 DNA reads TGTGCCAGCAGCTTGGGACTGCCCACCTACGAGCAGTACTTC. Translation gives CASSLGLPTYEQYF.

The rearrangement links TRBV5-6 to TRBJ2-7; 10 bases are shared with TRBD1. CDR1 SGHDT and CDR2 YYEEEE come from the germline V gene. The CDR3 is 12 residues long. The V gene end was trimmed by 7 bases and the J gene end by 3 bases; junction bases not matched to a gene: 1. In DNA, the CDR3 is TGTGCCAGCGGACAGGGGGTCTACGAGCAGTACTTC. It encodes CASGQGVYEQYF.